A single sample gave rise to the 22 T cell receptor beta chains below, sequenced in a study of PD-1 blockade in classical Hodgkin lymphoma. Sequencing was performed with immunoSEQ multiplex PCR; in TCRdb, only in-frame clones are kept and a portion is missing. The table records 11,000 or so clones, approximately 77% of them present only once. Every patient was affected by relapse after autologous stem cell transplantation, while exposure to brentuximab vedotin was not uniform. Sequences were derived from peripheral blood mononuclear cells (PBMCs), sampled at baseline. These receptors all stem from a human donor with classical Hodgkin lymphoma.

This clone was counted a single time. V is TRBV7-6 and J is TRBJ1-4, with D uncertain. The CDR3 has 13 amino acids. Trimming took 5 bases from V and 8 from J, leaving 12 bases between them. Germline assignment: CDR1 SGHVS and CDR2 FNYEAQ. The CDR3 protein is CASSRQVGEKLFF. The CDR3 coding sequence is TGTGCCAGCAGCCGGCAGGTCGGGGAAAAACTGTTTTTT.

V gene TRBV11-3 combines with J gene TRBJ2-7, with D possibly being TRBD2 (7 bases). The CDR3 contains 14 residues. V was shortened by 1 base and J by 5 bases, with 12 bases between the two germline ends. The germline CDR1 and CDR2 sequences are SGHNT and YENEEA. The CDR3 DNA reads TGTGCCAGCAGCTTAGTCGGGGGGCTCGACGAGCAGTACTTC. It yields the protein CASSLVGGLDEQYF.

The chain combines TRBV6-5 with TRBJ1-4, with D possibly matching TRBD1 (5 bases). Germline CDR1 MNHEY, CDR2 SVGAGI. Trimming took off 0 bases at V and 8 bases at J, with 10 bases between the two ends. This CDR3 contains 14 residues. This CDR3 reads CASSYSRGVEKLFF. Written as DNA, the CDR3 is TGTGCCAGCAGTTACTCTCGAGGGGTGGAAAAACTGTTTTTT.

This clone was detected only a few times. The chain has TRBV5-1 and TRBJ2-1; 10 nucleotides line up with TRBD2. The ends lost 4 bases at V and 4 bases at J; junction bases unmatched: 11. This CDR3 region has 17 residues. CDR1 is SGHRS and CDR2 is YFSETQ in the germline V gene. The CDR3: CASSDGQLAGSYNEQFF. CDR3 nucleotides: TGCGCCAGCAGCGACGGACAACTAGCGGGGTCTTACAATGAGCAGTTCTTC.

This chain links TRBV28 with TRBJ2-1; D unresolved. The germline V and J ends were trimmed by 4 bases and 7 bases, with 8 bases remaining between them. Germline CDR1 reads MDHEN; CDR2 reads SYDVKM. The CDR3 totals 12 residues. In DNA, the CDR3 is TGTGCCAGCAGTTCTCCTATAAATGAGCAGTTCTTC. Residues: CASSSPINEQFF.

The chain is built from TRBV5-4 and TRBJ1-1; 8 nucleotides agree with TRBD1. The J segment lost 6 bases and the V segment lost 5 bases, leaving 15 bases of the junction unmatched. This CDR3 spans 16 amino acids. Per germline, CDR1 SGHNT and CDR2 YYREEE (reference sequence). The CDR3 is CASSVSQGAGLAEAFF. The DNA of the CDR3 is TGTGCCAGCAGTGTTAGTCAGGGGGCGGGTTTGGCTGAAGCTTTCTTT.

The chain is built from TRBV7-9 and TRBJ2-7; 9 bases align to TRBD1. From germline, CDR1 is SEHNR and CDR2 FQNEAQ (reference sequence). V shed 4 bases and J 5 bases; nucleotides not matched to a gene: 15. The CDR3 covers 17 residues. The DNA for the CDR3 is TGTGCCAGCAGCTCAAGCACTACAGGGGGCAAACCTAACGAGCAGTACTTC. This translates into CASSSSTTGGKPNEQYF. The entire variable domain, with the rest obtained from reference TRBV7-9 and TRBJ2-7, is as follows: DTGVSQNPRHKITKRGQNVTFRCDPISEHNRLYWYRQTLGQGPEFLTYFQNEAQLEKSRLLSDRFSAERPKGSFSTLEIQRTEQGDSAMYLCASSSSTTGGKPNEQYFGPGTRLTVT.

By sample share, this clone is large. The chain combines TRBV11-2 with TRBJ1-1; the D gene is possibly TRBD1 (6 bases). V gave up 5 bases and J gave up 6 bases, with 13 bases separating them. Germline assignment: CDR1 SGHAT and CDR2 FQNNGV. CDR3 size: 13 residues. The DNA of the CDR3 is TGTGCCAGCAGCCCTGGGGGCATCTCTGAAGCTTTCTTT. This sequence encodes CASSPGGISEAFF. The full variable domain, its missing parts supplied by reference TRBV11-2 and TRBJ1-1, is EAGVAQSPRYKIIEKRQSVAFWCNPISGHATLYWYQQILGQGPKLLIQFQNNGVVDDSQLPKDRFSAERLKGVDSTLKIQPAKLEDSAVYLCASSPGGISEAFFGQGTRLTVV.

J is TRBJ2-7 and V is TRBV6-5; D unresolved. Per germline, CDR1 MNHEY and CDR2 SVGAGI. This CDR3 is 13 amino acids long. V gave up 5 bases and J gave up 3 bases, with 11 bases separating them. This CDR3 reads CASSPTLGYEQYV. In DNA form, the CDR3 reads TGTGCCAGCAGTCCGACGTTAGGCTACGAGCAGTACGTC.

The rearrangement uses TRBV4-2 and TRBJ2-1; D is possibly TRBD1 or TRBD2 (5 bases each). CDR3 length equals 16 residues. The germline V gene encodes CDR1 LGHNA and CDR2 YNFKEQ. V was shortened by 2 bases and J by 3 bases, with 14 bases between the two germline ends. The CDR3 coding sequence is TGTGCCAGCAGCCAAAGGTCCGGGGACCTCTACAATGAGCAGTTCTTC. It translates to CASSQRSGDLYNEQFF.

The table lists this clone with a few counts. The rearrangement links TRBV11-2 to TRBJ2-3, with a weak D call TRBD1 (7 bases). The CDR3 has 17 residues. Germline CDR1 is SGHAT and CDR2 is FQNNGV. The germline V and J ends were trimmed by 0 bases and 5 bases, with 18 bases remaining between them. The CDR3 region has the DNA TGTGCCAGCAGCTTAGAACGGGGCAGGGGGGCCCGAGATACGCAGTATTTT. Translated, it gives CASSLERGRGARDTQYF.

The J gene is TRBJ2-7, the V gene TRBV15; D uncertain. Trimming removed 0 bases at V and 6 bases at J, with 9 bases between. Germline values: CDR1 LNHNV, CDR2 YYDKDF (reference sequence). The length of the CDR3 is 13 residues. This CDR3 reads CATSRDRGREQYF. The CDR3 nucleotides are TGTGCCACCAGCAGAGATCGCGGCCGCGAGCAGTACTTC.

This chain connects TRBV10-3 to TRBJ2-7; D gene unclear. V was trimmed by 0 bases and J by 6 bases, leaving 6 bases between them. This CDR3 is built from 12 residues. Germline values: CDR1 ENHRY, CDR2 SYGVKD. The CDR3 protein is CAISESTAEQYV. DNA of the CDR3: TGTGCCATCAGTGAGTCGACGGCCGAGCAGTACGTC.

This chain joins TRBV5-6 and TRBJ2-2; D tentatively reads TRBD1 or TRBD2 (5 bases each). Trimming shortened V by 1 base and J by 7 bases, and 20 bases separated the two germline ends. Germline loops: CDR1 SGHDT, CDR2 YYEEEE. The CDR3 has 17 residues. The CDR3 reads CASSLLRGRERVGELFF. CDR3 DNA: TGTGCCAGCAGCTTGTTACGTGGCAGGGAGAGGGTCGGGGAGCTGTTTTTT.

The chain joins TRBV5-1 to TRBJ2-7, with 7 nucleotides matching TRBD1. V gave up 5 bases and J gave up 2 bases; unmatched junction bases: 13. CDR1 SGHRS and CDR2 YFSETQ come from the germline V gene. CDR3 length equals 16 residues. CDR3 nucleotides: TGCGCCAGCAGACACGACAGGGCCTTCTTAACCTACGAGCAGTACGTC. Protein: CASRHDRAFLTYEQYV.

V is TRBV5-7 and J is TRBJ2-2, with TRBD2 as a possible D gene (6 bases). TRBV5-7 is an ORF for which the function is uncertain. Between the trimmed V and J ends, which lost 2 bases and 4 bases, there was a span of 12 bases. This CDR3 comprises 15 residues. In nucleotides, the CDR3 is TGTGCCAGCAGCTTAGGAGGGGTCCGCACCGGGGAGCTGTTTTTT. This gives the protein CASSLGGVRTGELFF.

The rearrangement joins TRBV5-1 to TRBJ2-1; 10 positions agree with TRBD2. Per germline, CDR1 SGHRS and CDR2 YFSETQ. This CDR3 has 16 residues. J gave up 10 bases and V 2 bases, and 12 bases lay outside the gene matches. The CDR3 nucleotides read TGCGCCAGCAGCTTCCTGGGACTAGCGTACTCATCCGAGCAGTTCTTC. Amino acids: CASSFLGLAYSSEQFF.

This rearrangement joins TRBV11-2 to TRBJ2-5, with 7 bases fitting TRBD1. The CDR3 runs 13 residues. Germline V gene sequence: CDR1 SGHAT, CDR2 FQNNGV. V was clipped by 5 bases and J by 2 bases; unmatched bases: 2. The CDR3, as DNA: TGTGCCAGCAGCCGGGACAGACAAGAGACCCAGTACTTC. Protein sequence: CASSRDRQETQYF.

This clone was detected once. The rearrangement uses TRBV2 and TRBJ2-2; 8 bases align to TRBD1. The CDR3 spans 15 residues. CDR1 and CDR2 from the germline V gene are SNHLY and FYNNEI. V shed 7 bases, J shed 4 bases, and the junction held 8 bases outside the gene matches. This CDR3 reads CASNGRGRSTGELFF. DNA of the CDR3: TGTGCCAGCAATGGCAGGGGGCGTAGCACCGGGGAGCTGTTTTTT.

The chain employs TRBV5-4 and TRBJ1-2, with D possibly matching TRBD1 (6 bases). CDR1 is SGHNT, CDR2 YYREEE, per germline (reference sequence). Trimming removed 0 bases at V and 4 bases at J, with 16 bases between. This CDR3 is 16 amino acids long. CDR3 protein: CASSLVAGGRVYGYTF. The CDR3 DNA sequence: TGTGCCAGCAGCTTGGTCGCCGGGGGGCGAGTCTATGGCTACACCTTC.

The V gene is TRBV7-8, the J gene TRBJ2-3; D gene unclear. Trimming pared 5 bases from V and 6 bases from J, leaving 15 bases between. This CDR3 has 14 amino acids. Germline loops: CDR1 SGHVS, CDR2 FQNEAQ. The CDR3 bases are TGTGCCAGCAGCCTAACCTCGACGGGCGATACGCAGTATTTT. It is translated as CASSLTSTGDTQYF.

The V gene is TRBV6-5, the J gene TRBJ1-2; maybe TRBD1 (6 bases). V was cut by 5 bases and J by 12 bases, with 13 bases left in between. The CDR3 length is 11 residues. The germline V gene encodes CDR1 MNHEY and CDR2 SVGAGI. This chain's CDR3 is CASSEAAGDTF. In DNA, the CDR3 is TGTGCCAGCAGTGAAGCAGCAGGGGACACCTTC.